One and the same sample provided the 25 T cell receptor beta chains below, sequenced in a study of PD-1 blockade in classical Hodgkin lymphoma. Each patient relapsed following autologous stem cell transplantation, and prior brentuximab vedotin exposure differed. Here immunoSEQ multiplex PCR was the method, and the copy in TCRdb shows in-frame clones only, minus some. The sample shows some 30,000 clones, more than 60% of them seen only once. Sequencing was performed on peripheral blood mononuclear cells (PBMCs), taken before the second cycle of nivolumab. The receptors were sampled from a human donor with classical Hodgkin lymphoma.

The chain carries TRBV28 and TRBJ2-1; D gene ambiguous. Germline lookup yields CDR1 MDHEN and CDR2 SYDVKM. V gave up 4 bases and J gave up 2 bases, with 12 bases separating them. The CDR3 totals 15 residues. The CDR3 loop is CASSSDPRTYNEQFF. The CDR3 DNA follows: TGTGCCAGCAGTTCAGACCCCCGGACCTACAATGAGCAGTTCTTC. Full variable domain (remainder filled in from reference TRBV28 and TRBJ2-1): DVKVTQSSRYLVKRTGEKVFLECVQDMDHENMFWYRQDPGLGLRLIYFSYDVKMKEKGDIPEGYSVSREKKERFSLILESASTNQTSMYLCASSSDPRTYNEQFFGPGTRLTVL.

The rearrangement joins TRBV5-5 to TRBJ1-1, with 10 bases fitting TRBD1. Trimming removed 1 base from V and 6 bases from J; junction bases left unmatched: 18. From germline, CDR1 is SGHKS and CDR2 YYEKEE (reference sequence). This CDR3 is 19 amino acids long. The CDR3 loop reads CASSLYDRGQGGTLAEAFF. CDR3 nucleotides: TGTGCCAGCAGCTTGTACGACAGGGGGCAGGGTGGAACACTGGCTGAAGCTTTCTTT.

This clone counts as medium-sized. The CDR3 coding sequence is TGTGCCAGCAGCTTAGCGGGAATGTCACCCCTCCACTTT. Protein sequence: CASSLAGMSPLHF. This chain links TRBV7-9 with TRBJ1-6; D is ambiguous. Per germline, CDR1 SEHNR and CDR2 FQNEAQ (reference sequence). The CDR3 loop spans 13 amino acids. Trimming removed 0 bases from V and 10 bases from J, with 7 bases in between.

V is TRBV9 and J is TRBJ1-2, with 7 bases aligning to TRBD1. The V and J ends lost 2 bases and 6 bases, in that order; junction bases with no gene match: 13. The CDR3 is made up of 16 amino acids. Germline V CDR1 and CDR2: SGDLS, YYNGEE. Here the CDR3 DNA reads TGTGCCAGCAGCGTGAAGAGACAGGGACCTCGGGATGGCTACACCTTC. This codes for CASSVKRQGPRDGYTF.

The chain links TRBV9 to TRBJ2-1; no definite D call. Trimming cost V 4 bases and J 0 bases, with 11 bases left between them. The germline gives CDR1 SGDLS, CDR2 YYNGEE. This CDR3 region has 15 residues. In DNA, the CDR3 is TGTGCCAGCAGCTCAGCATCCTTCTCCTACAATGAGCAGTTCTTC. This gives the protein CASSSASFSYNEQFF.

The J gene is TRBJ2-3, the V gene TRBV28; TRBD1 matches at 8 bases. The V and J ends lost 5 bases and 2 bases, in that order; junction bases with no gene match: 6. This CDR3 is built from 15 residues. The germline V gene has CDR1 MDHEN and CDR2 SYDVKM. The CDR3 region is CASSHRQGYTDTQYF. The CDR3, as DNA: TGTGCCAGCAGTCACCGACAGGGGTACACAGATACGCAGTATTTT.

The chain uses TRBV7-2 and TRBJ2-6; 7 nucleotides align to TRBD1. Trimming removed 5 bases from V and 4 bases from J; junction bases left unmatched: 8. The CDR3 covers 16 residues. Germline V gives CDR1 SGHTA, CDR2 FQGNSA. As DNA, the CDR3 is TGTGCCAGCAGCGTGGGACAGCCCGTCGGGGCCAACGTCCTGACTTTC. It is translated as CASSVGQPVGANVLTF.

The rearrangement joins TRBV6-5 to TRBJ1-2; D gene uncertain. The V gene lost 6 bases and the J gene lost 8 bases, with 10 bases spanning the gap. CDR3 size: 11 residues. Germline CDR1 and CDR2: MNHEY and SVGAGI. In DNA form, the CDR3 reads TGTGCCAGCAGCCACACCGGCGGCTACACCTTC. It codes for CASSHTGGYTF.

V and J are TRBV5-5 and TRBJ1-5; D perhaps matches TRBD1 (5 bases). V lost 4 bases and J lost 4, with 12 bases in between. Germline CDR1 is SGHKS and CDR2 is YYEKEE (reference sequence). The CDR3 is 14 amino acids. The CDR3 loop reads CASSRTRGNQPQHF. Written as DNA, the CDR3 is TGTGCCAGCAGCCGCACTCGGGGGAATCAGCCCCAGCATTTT.

V usage is TRBV9 and J usage is TRBJ2-2; D tentatively reads TRBD1 or TRBD2 (6 bases each). V was pared by 2 bases and J by 2 bases, with 10 bases between. CDR1 SGDLS and CDR2 YYNGEE come from the germline V gene. CDR3 length: 15 amino acids. The CDR3 is CASSVGGTNTGELFF. The CDR3 DNA sequence: TGTGCCAGCAGCGTTGGGGGGACAAACACCGGGGAGCTGTTTTTT.

This clone has a handful of counts. V gene TRBV4-2 combines with J gene TRBJ1-4; D is possibly TRBD1 (5 bases). The CDR3 loop spans 19 amino acids. Deletions cut 1 base from V and 0 bases from J, with 18 bases between. Germline V CDR1 and CDR2: LGHNA, YNFKEQ. The CDR3 coding sequence is TGTGCCAGCAGCCAAGTCGTGTGGATGTTGGGGGCAACTAATGAAAAACTGTTTTTT. Protein product: CASSQVVWMLGATNEKLFF.

The table lists this clone with a count of one. The chain uses TRBV10-3 and TRBJ2-7; 11 positions agree with TRBD2. J was trimmed by 3 bases and V by 1 base; bases with no gene match: 11. The CDR3 spans 18 residues. Germline V gene sequence: CDR1 ENHRY, CDR2 SYGVKD. CDR3 protein: CAISELGGTSGVNYEQYV. The CDR3 coding sequence is TGTGCCATCAGTGAGTTGGGGGGGACTAGCGGAGTAAACTACGAGCAGTACGTC.

V usage is TRBV4-1 and J usage is TRBJ2-5, with 7 bases identical to TRBD2. This CDR3 comprises 15 residues. Germline V gene data show CDR1 as MGHRA and CDR2 as YSYEKL. The trim removed 4 bases at V and 2 bases at J, leaving 7 bases unmatched. DNA for the CDR3: TGCGCCAGCAGCCGGGGGACTAACCAACAAGAGACCCAGTACTTC. It specifies CASSRGTNQQETQYF.

J is TRBJ2-2 and V is TRBV7-8, with no clear D. The germline V and J ends were trimmed by 5 bases and 1 base, with 11 bases remaining between them. CDR1 and CDR2 from the germline V gene are SGHVS and FQNEAQ. This CDR3 has 15 residues. The CDR3 DNA is TGTGCCAGCAGCCGAGGTGGGGAGAACACCGGGGAGCTGTTTTTT. Protein: CASSRGGENTGELFF.

CDR3 in amino acids: CASSPAGTSGDDEQFF. The CDR3 DNA is TGTGCCAGCAGTCCGGCCGGGACTAGCGGGGATGATGAGCAGTTCTTC. The chain has TRBV28 and TRBJ2-1; TRBD2 matches at 13 bases. Germline assignment: CDR1 MDHEN and CDR2 SYDVKM. The CDR3 consists of 16 residues. With 5 bases clipped from V and 8 bases from J, the junction kept 9 bases outside the gene matches. Using reference TRBV28 and TRBJ2-1 for the parts outside the CDR3, the full variable domain is DVKVTQSSRYLVKRTGEKVFLECVQDMDHENMFWYRQDPGLGLRLIYFSYDVKMKEKGDIPEGYSVSREKKERFSLILESASTNQTSMYLCASSPAGTSGDDEQFFGPGTRLTVL.

J is TRBJ2-7 and V is TRBV27; tentative D call: TRBD2 (6 bases). V was shortened by 2 bases and J by 3 bases, with 11 bases between the two germline ends. CDR1 is MNHEY, CDR2 SMNVEV, per germline (reference sequence). The CDR3 runs to 14 residues. CDR3 nucleotides: TGTGCCAGCAGTTTAGGTAGCGGAGGCTACGAGCAGTACTTC. As protein: CASSLGSGGYEQYF.

The chain couples TRBV10-3 to TRBJ2-5, with no clear D. This CDR3 has 10 residues. Germline CDR1 reads ENHRY; CDR2 reads SYGVKD. Trimming shortened V by 8 bases and J by 2 bases, and 3 bases separated the two germline ends. Here the CDR3 reads CAIGQETQYF. The CDR3 DNA sequence: TGTGCCATCGGTCAAGAGACCCAGTACTTC.

This chain connects TRBV7-9 to TRBJ2-5; possibly TRBD2 for D (5 bases). Germline CDR1 is SEHNR and CDR2 is FQNEAQ (reference sequence). The CDR3 spans 14 residues. The V end was cut by 5 bases, the J end by 3 bases, with 13 bases between. The CDR3 region has the DNA TGTGCCAGCAGCCCCTCGGGGATGGAAGAGACCCAGTACTTC. Translated: CASSPSGMEETQYF.

The chain uses TRBV5-1 and TRBJ1-2; D may be TRBD1 (5 bases). Deletions cut 2 bases from V and 8 bases from J, with 13 bases between. The CDR3 length is 13 residues. Germline CDR1 is SGHRS and CDR2 is YFSETQ. CDR3 in DNA: TGCGCCAGCAGCTTCAGGGTGGGTGAGGGCTACACCTTC. As protein: CASSFRVGEGYTF.

The rearrangement uses TRBV29-1 and TRBJ1-2; the D is unclear. V shed 5 bases and J shed 0 bases, with 10 bases lying between them. Germline values: CDR1 SQVTM, CDR2 ANQGSEA. The CDR3 totals 13 residues. The CDR3 protein is CSVLYMANYGYTF. The CDR3 DNA is TGCAGCGTTCTATACATGGCTAACTATGGCTACACCTTC.

This chain uses TRBV6-5 with TRBJ1-1; D uncertain. The V and J ends lost 2 bases and 5 bases respectively, with 12 bases between them. CDR3 length: 14 residues. CDR1 and CDR2 from the germline V gene are MNHEY and SVGAGI. The CDR3 DNA sequence: TGTGCCAGCAGTTACCAAGGACCGGGGACTGAAGCTTTCTTT. This translates into CASSYQGPGTEAFF.

V and J are TRBV13 and TRBJ1-1; 8 bases fit TRBD1. V gave up 1 base and J gave up 6 bases; unmatched junction bases: 7. CDR3 length equals 15 residues. Germline V gene data show CDR1 as PRHDT and CDR2 as FYEKMQ (reference sequence). CDR3 coding DNA: TGTGCCAGCAGCTTAGCCCAGGGGGCTGGGTCTGAAGCTTTCTTT. Translating gives CASSLAQGAGSEAFF.

The CDR3 nucleotides read TGTGCCAGCTCACAGGACACTTATCAGCCCCAGCATTTT. Protein sequence: CASSQDTYQPQHF. The V call is TRBV18, the J call TRBJ1-5; tentatively, D is TRBD1 (5 bases). V was pared by 4 bases and J by 5 bases, with 9 bases between. The CDR3 is 13 amino acids. Germline CDR1 and CDR2: KGHSH and LQKENI.

The table lists this clone with a count of one. The chain couples TRBV5-1 to TRBJ2-5, with 7 nucleotides matching TRBD2. Germline V lookup: CDR1 SGHRS, CDR2 YFSETQ. Trimming at V came to 2 bases and at J to 4 bases, leaving 8 bases not matched to a gene. CDR3 size: 15 residues. The CDR3 reads CASSFGLGGPETQYF. As DNA, the CDR3 is TGCGCCAGCAGCTTTGGACTAGGAGGCCCAGAGACCCAGTACTTC.

The table lists this clone with a few counts. The chain recombines TRBV7-9 with TRBJ2-1, with 9 positions matching TRBD2. The CDR3 is 15 residues long. Germline V gene sequence: CDR1 SEHNR, CDR2 FQNEAQ (reference sequence). The V gene end was trimmed by 5 bases and the J gene end by 4 bases; junction bases not matched to a gene: 6. CDR3 region: CASSRSGGSYNEQFF. CDR3 in DNA: TGTGCCAGCAGCCGAAGCGGGGGGTCATACAATGAGCAGTTCTTC.